This T cell receptor (beta chain) was profiled in a study (dated by TCRdb to 2015 to 2016). Reading from cysteine to phenylalanine, the CDR3 counts 16 amino acids. This entry keeps only the CDR3 DNA: 48 bases, framed from base 1. Cut back by 0 bases and 4 bases, the V and J ends lie 13 bases apart. Turning to this clonotype: The antigen it recognizes is unknown. Per-base quality was not reported, and no clone a single base away is much larger than it.

The library was prepared using RT-PCR. The sequencing machine was an Illumina MiSeq. TCRdb applied fastp at Q25 and MiXCR to the public reads, then kept only in-frame beta chains. Identical CDR3 proteins give one entry, which carries the most common genes and DNA. This sample has more than 600,000 distinct CDR3 sequences in its table, and around 14% of those were observed once. The ten largest clonotypes hold around 3.3% of the sample. The sample comprised memory CD4+ T cells from blood. The chain uses TRBV12-3 or TRBV12-4 and TRBJ1-5; the D segment could be TRBD1, given 6 matching bases. This sequence originates from a female donor in good health, serving as a healthy control. In nucleotide form, the sequence is TGTGCCAGCAGTTTAGCAGGGGGGAAACTGAATCAGCCCCAGCATTTT. Its translation reads: CASSLAGGKLNQPQHF.